This T cell receptor (beta chain) was sequenced during a study of T cell responses to AZD1222 COVID-19 vaccine (dated by TCRdb to 2020 to 2023). Background for the entire study: TCR sequencing was performed for roughly 250 trial participants, of whom some 200 were given two doses of AZD1222 and around 25 were given two doses of MenACWY control vaccine. Trial participants were enrolled by age into subgroups of 18-55, 56-69 and 70-plus years, and around 140, 26 and 57 TCR-sequenced participants, respectively, were included in these subgroups. The research as a whole found: After two AZD1222 doses, spike-specific TCR breadth and depth were significantly higher than at day 0 and than in MenACWY recipients. Nearly half of unique spike-specific TCRs reportedly recognized epitopes outside regions mutated in the B.1.351 and B.1.1.7 variants. Conclusions about previously exposed vaccinees were limited because only six AZD1222 recipients were SARS-CoV-2 seropositive at baseline. Participants were mostly white British and included more females than males, and it was suggested by the authors that clonal diversity may have been underestimated. In the small 56-69-year group, the increase in depth fell short of significance, most likely because of low power. No day 14 peak-response samples were available, so repertoires were characterized only after the peak T cell response. Vaccine-associated CD4 TCRs spanned the whole spike protein, with dominant responses in regions 160-218 and 743-854.

Per the germline V gene (reference sequence), LNHNV is the CDR1 and YYDKDF is the CDR2. There are 17 amino acids in the CDR3, from cysteine to phenylalanine inclusive. Only the CDR3 portion is preserved as DNA: 51 bases, with reading frame beginning at the first base. The trim is 1 base for V and 2 bases for J, with a gap of 18 bases between the germline ends. The CDR3 regions of human TCRbeta chains were analyzed by immunosequencing. From the authors' description of their analysis: Repertoire TCRs were matched against a reference library of SARS-CoV-2-specific TCRs generated with the MIRA antigen-specificity platform. Breadth meant the fraction of unique TCRs that were SARS-CoV-2-associated, whereas depth meant the fraction of total T cells that were SARS-CoV-2-associated. Using the MIRA data, each spike-specific TCR was assigned both to the spike region to which the TCR was reactive and to a CD4 or CD8 class. Log10-transformed breadth and depth values were compared by one-way ANOVA with Sidak's multiple comparisons tests. The immuneACCESS repertoire file appears here via TCRdb, limited to in-frame rearrangements. These files lack a portion of the clones; in checked studies, under half of the deficit traces to unresolved V genes, and the cause of the others is not known. V and J calls and clone size are as listed in that table; D and trimming were resolved from the DNA. The sample data list roughly 160,000 clones, and approximately 90% of these were observed just once. 1% to 1.5% of the sample is held by the ten biggest clonotypes.

In the case of this clone: The antigen this receptor binds is unknown. Base quality data are lacking; no much larger clone is found one base away.

What the time point label conveys for this sample: about 28 days (+/-7) after the second vaccine dose. AZD1222 recipients with second doses at about 4 weeks or about 12 weeks were pooled, because spike-specific TCR depth and breadth did not differ between schedules. Samples from vaccinated people were obtained from the UK trials COV001 and COV002, which included a single-blind randomized controlled phase 2/3 trial of AZD1222 (ChAdOx1 nCoV-19) in healthy adults. Trial participant PBMC samples were collected at day 0 and day 28 after the second dose for TCRbeta chain sequencing. This specimen was peripheral blood, taken 28 days after the second AZD1222 dose. The chain is made from TRBV15 and TRBJ2-7; the D gene is perhaps TRBD2, from 6 matching bases. This sequence originates from an adult who received the AZD1222 COVID-19 vaccine. The sequenced DNA: TGTGCCACCAGCAGAGGACACCCCGGGACTTTCCCCTACGAGCAGTACTTC. It translates to CATSRGHPGTFPYEQYF.